Below are 13 T cell receptor beta chains sequenced from a single sample in a study of blood T cells in healthy people across ages. A second PCR, run for roughly 7 to 11 cycles, used a sample-barcoded 5' primer plus a J-beta primer mix. TCRdb re-analysed the 5' RACE reads in MiXCR, keeping a single row per CDR3 protein. Here the sample spans some 940,000 distinct CDR3 sequences, about 28% being singletons. The data were also submitted as part of a second study, on T cells of mothers and their children.

Sample: blood. The receptors stem from a woman between 40 and 55 years old in good health.

The chain has TRBV28 and TRBJ1-5; 7 bases match TRBD1. The trim removed 6 bases at V and 2 bases at J, leaving 16 bases unmatched. Germline V gene lookup returns CDR1 MDHEN and CDR2 SYDVKM. The CDR3 sequence is 18 residues long. In DNA, the CDR3 is TGTGCCAGCAGAGCACAGAGCTACAGGGGAATACGCAATCAGCCCCAGCATTTT. This sequence encodes CASRAQSYRGIRNQPQHF.

This sequence joins TRBV10-3 and TRBJ1-2; 9 bases are a match to TRBD1. The CDR3 length is 18 residues. CDR1 and CDR2 (germline): ENHRY, SYGVKD. Trimming cost V 0 bases and J 4 bases; bases outside gene matches: 12. CDR3 sequence reads: CAISESGNPGQGSYGYTF. As DNA, the CDR3 is TGTGCCATCAGTGAGTCTGGAAACCCGGGACAGGGAAGCTATGGCTACACCTTC.

CDR3 sequence: CATSRDLGQRNQPQHF. The DNA for the CDR3 is TGTGCCACCAGCAGAGATTTAGGACAGAGGAATCAGCCCCAGCATTTT. This chain connects TRBV15 to TRBJ1-5; maybe TRBD1 (6 bases). Trimming shortened V by 0 bases and J by 4 bases, and 13 bases separated the two germline ends. The CDR3 is made up of 16 amino acids. In germline, CDR1 is LNHNV, CDR2 YYDKDF (reference sequence).

Here the CDR3 DNA reads TGTGCCAGCAGTCGCCTTGGTAGTCGGGGGACACCTGTATGCTACGAGCAGTACTTC. Translated: CASSRLGSRGTPVCYEQYF. The chain links TRBV6-1 to TRBJ2-4; the D gene could be TRBD1 or TRBD2 (6 bases each). The DNA end is more similar to TRBJ2-7, so the J call may be wrong. CDR1 is MNHNS, CDR2 SASEGT, per germline. This CDR3 contains 19 residues.

The J gene is TRBJ1-2, the V gene TRBV7-9; 8 positions match TRBD1. V shed 4 bases and J 2 bases; nucleotides not matched to a gene: 6. The CDR3 contains 15 residues. Germline V gene sequence: CDR1 SEHNR, CDR2 FQNEAQ (reference sequence). CDR3: CASSSQQGGNYGYTF. CDR3 nucleotide sequence: TGTGCCAGCAGCTCCCAACAGGGGGGGAACTATGGCTACACCTTC.

This clonotype has just a few counts. A read error may produce the germline difference seen at one junction end. The rearrangement joins TRBV24-1 to TRBJ2-1; the match to TRBD1 covers 8 bases. Germline V gene sequence: CDR1 KGHDR, CDR2 SFDVKD. CDR3 length: 13 amino acids. CDR3 nucleotide sequence: TGTGCCACCGCGGACAGGGAATACAATGAGCAGGTCTTC. Translated, it gives CATADREYNEQVF.

This clonotype was detected a few times. The chain is built from TRBV5-5 and TRBJ2-7, with 10 positions matching TRBD1. The CDR3 is made up of 16 amino acids. With 4 bases clipped from V and 2 bases from J, the junction kept 9 bases outside the gene matches. Germline CDR1 reads SGHKS; CDR2 reads YYEKEE (reference sequence). The CDR3 sequence: CASSLAGTGAAYEQYF. The DNA for the CDR3 is TGTGCCAGCAGCCTGGCCGGGACAGGGGCGGCCTACGAGCAGTACTTC.

This clonotype was counted between two and nine times. The J gene is TRBJ2-1, the V gene TRBV28, with TRBD2 matching 12 bases. CDR3 length equals 18 residues. V lost 5 bases and J lost 5; bases outside the gene matches: 13. Germline values: CDR1 MDHEN, CDR2 SYDVKM. CDR3 region: CASSRKATSGGLHNEQFF. The CDR3 DNA sequence: TGTGCCAGCAGTCGAAAAGCTACTAGCGGGGGGCTACACAATGAGCAGTTCTTC.

Comment on this clonotype: This clone may be a read error of a much larger clone one base away. The chain is built from TRBV12-3 or TRBV12-4 and TRBJ2-1; 7 bases are a match to TRBD1. The CDR3 is made up of 15 amino acids. The CDR3 loop is CASRTDRSSYNERFF. The CDR3 DNA reads as TGTGCCAGCAGGACGGACAGGAGCTCCTACAATGAGCGGTTCTTC.

The J gene is TRBJ2-1, the V gene TRBV4-1; D may match TRBD1 or TRBD2 (5 bases each). The germline V gene has CDR1 MGHRA and CDR2 YSYEKL. V was cut by 6 bases and J by 4 bases, with 16 bases left in between. The CDR3 totals 15 residues. As DNA, the CDR3 is TGCGCCAGCAGGTTGGGACCGCTCGTTTACAATGAGCAGTTCTTC. Translated: CASRLGPLVYNEQFF.

The V and J genes are TRBV7-6 and TRBJ1-6, with D possibly TRBD1 on 6 matching bases. This CDR3 region has 17 residues. V was cut by 4 bases and J by 7 bases, with 20 bases left in between. Germline values: CDR1 SGHVS, CDR2 FNYEAQ. Here the CDR3 reads CASSSRGGKGGNSPLHF. Written as DNA, the CDR3 is TGTGCCAGCAGCTCTAGAGGGGGAAAGGGGGGCAATTCACCCCTCCACTTT. Using reference TRBV7-6 and TRBJ1-6 for the parts outside the CDR3, the full variable domain is GAGVSQSPRYKVTKRGQDVALRCDPISGHVSLYWYRQALGQGPEFLTYFNYEAQQDKSGLPNDRFSAERPEGSISTLTIQRTEQRDSAMYRCASSSRGGKGGNSPLHFGNGTRLTVT.

This clonotype was observed a few times. V and J are TRBV20-1 and TRBJ1-2; unclear D gene. CDR1 is DFQATT and CDR2 is SNEGSKA in the germline V gene (reference sequence). Trimming took off 0 bases at V and 2 bases at J, with 7 bases between the two ends. The CDR3 covers 13 residues. CDR3 protein: CSARDLQNYGYTF. Here the CDR3 DNA reads TGCAGTGCTAGAGATTTGCAGAACTATGGCTACACCTTC.

The chain couples TRBV5-1 to TRBJ1-2; D perhaps matches TRBD1 (5 bases). The germline V gene has CDR1 SGHRS and CDR2 YFSETQ. The CDR3 runs to 14 residues. Trimming stripped 3 bases from V and 4 bases from J, with 13 bases between. This CDR3 is CASSSGLGFYGYTF. CDR3 coding DNA: TGCGCCAGCAGCTCGGGACTCGGATTCTATGGCTACACCTTC.